This T cell receptor (beta chain) was captured in a study of cytomegalovirus exposure and HLA in healthy donors. The CDR3 runs to 16 residues. V was trimmed by 6 bases and J by 6 bases, leaving 21 bases between them. Germline V CDR1 and CDR2: MDHEN, SYDVKM. The primer mix had 60 Vbeta and 13 Jbeta primers. This table comes from immunoSEQ multiplex PCR, and its TCRdb copy is limited to in-frame clones, with some not included. The sample holds about 190,000 clones; around 87% are singletons and the top ten take around 1.2%. Sequencing was performed on PBMCs. The chain combines TRBV28 with TRBJ1-3; TRBD1 is a possible D gene (6 bases). The source of this sequence is a young man in good health and CMV-seronegative. The CDR3 region is CASSSAGAVEENTIYF. CDR3 coding DNA: TGTGCCAGCAGCTCAGCAGGGGCGGTGGAGGAAAACACCATATATTTT. Filled out from reference TRBV28 and TRBJ1-3, the complete variable domain reads DVKVTQSSRYLVKRTGEKVFLECVQDMDHENMFWYRQDPGLGLRLIYFSYDVKMKEKGDIPEGYSVSREKKERFSLILESASTNQTSMYLCASSSAGAVEENTIYFGEGSWLTVV.